One and the same sample provided the 13 T cell receptor beta chains below, sequenced in a study of T cells expressing NK-cell markers. TCRdb reanalyzed the 5' RACE reads and collapses them to one entry per CDR3 protein, without DNA. This table holds 440,000 or so distinct CDR3 sequences. Sequencing input: blood T cells: a sorted CD56 or NKG2C T cell subset, CD4+ or CD8+ T cells, or bulk PBMC T cells (not recorded which). The origin of the receptors is a woman aged 18 to 69 in good health.

The chain carries TRBV12-3 or TRBV12-4 and TRBJ1-6. The CDR3 sequence is 14 residues long. The CDR3 loop reads CASSLAASHSPLHF.

The chain links TRBV7-3 to TRBJ1-1; TCRdb's D gene call, TRBD1, goes unchecked for lack of DNA. Looked up from germline, CDR1 is SGHTA and CDR2 is FQGTGA. This CDR3 has 13 amino acids. The CDR3: CASSSLGGTEAFF.

This chain connects TRBV29-1 to TRBJ2-3; TCRdb outputs TRBD2, but without DNA this stays unchecked. The germline V gene has CDR1 SQVTM and CDR2 ANQGSEA. The CDR3 consists of 15 residues. The CDR3 spells CSVAGLAGVKYTQYF.

CDR3 protein: CASSPRTWGELFF. This sequence joins TRBV14 and TRBJ2-2; TCRdb's D gene call, TRBD2, goes unchecked for lack of DNA. In germline, CDR1 is SGHDN, CDR2 FVKESK. This CDR3 has 13 residues.

The rearrangement links TRBV30 to TRBJ1-2. Germline CDR1 and CDR2: GTSNPN and SVGIG (reference sequence). CDR3 size: 14 residues. The CDR3: CAWSVLGSNYGYTF.

The V and J genes are TRBV9 and TRBJ1-2. Germline CDR1 SGDLS, CDR2 YYNGEE. The CDR3 covers 14 residues. CDR3 protein: CASSVAGLGYGYTF.

The chain has TRBV20-1 and TRBJ2-1. The CDR3 is made up of 11 amino acids. Per germline, CDR1 DFQATT and CDR2 SNEGSKA (reference sequence). The CDR3 loop is CSARIVDEQFF.

V usage is TRBV7-2 and J usage is TRBJ2-7; there is no DNA to check the TCRdb D call of TRBD2. The CDR3 runs to 16 residues. The V gene's germline CDR1 is SGHTA and CDR2 FQGNSA. The CDR3 sequence: CASSPQTRLADYEQYF. The entire variable domain, with the rest obtained from reference TRBV7-2 and TRBJ2-7, is as follows: GAGVSQSPSNKVTEKGKDVELRCDPISGHTALYWYRQSLGQGLEFLIYFQGNSAPDKSGLPSDRFSAERTGGSVSTLTIQRTQQEDSAVYLCASSPQTRLADYEQYFGPGTRLTVT.

The gene calls are TRBV20-1 and TRBJ2-7. Germline V CDR1 and CDR2: DFQATT, SNEGSKA (reference sequence). The CDR3 has 14 amino acids. The CDR3 is CSARGSSVSYEQYF.

The V call is TRBV29-1, the J call TRBJ2-4; as DNA is missing, the TRBD1 call by TCRdb cannot be tested. CDR1 and CDR2 from the germline V gene are SQVTM and ANQGSEA. The CDR3 contains 15 residues. CDR3: CSVRGGAHPKNIQYF.

This sequence joins TRBV20-1 and TRBJ2-1; with no DNA, the TCRdb D assignment of TRBD2 cannot be verified. The germline V gene has CDR1 DFQATT and CDR2 SNEGSKA (reference sequence). The CDR3 spans 14 residues. The CDR3 sequence: CSAPSGRIYNEQFF.

J is TRBJ1-2 and V is TRBV14. The CDR3 is made up of 14 amino acids. Per germline, CDR1 SGHDN and CDR2 FVKESK. The CDR3: CASSPVKLDYGYTF.

V gene TRBV9 combines with J gene TRBJ1-4. The CDR3 extends over 15 amino acids. Per the germline V gene, CDR1 is SGDLS and CDR2 is YYNGEE. The CDR3 loop reads CASSPTDRAGEKLFF.